The rows below give T cell receptor beta chains drawn from one sample of a study of T cell repertoires in ileal Crohn's disease. Data came from immunoSEQ multiplex PCR; TCRdb stores just in-frame clones and leaves some out. The repertoire consists of about 1,300 clones, with about three quarters occurring once and the leading ten covering under 15%. The specimen sequenced was ileal tissue. These receptors were taken from an adult with Crohn's disease. CDR3s include the opening cysteine and the closing phenylalanine or tryptophan. D genes are given only for firm matches. Expanded clones are given a class, and other clones once, few, many or no size at all.

>-|TRBV7-2|TRBJ1-1|-
CASSWTDQNTEAFF
TGTGCCAGCAGCTGGACGGACCAGAACACTGAAGCTTTCTTT
>-|TRBV5-1|TRBJ2-1|-
CASSFSGNEQFF
TGCGCCAGCAGCTTTTCAGGCAATGAGCAGTTCTTC
>TRBD2|TRBV10-3|TRBJ2-1|once
CAINGGRGESEQFF
TGTGCCATCAATGGCGGGCGGGGGGAAAGTGAGCAGTTCTTC
>TRBD1|TRBV6-1|TRBJ2-1|-
CASSGTDYNEQFF
TGTGCCAGCAGCGGGACAGACTACAATGAGCAGTTCTTC
>-|TRBV11-1|TRBJ2-7|-
CASSVTYGPYEQYF
TGTGCCAGCAGCGTTACATATGGACCCTACGAGCAGTACTTC
>-|TRBV5-4|TRBJ1-6|-
CASRGGSNSPLHF
TGTGCCAGCAGGGGGGGGTCTAATTCACCCCTCCACTTT
>-|TRBV7-2|TRBJ2-7|few
CASSAGPGYEQYF
TGTGCCAGCAGCGCCGGGCCGGGCTACGAGCAGTACTTC
>-|TRBV5-4|TRBJ2-7|once
CASSLEGVTGRDF
TGTGCCAGCAGCTTGGAGGGAGTGACAGGAAGGGACTTC
>-|TRBV14|TRBJ1-2|-
CASSQIMSYGYTF
TGTGCCAGCAGCCAAATAATGTCCTATGGCTACACCTTC
>TRBD1|TRBV27|TRBJ2-1|few
CASSLRTGTNNEQFF
TGTGCCAGCAGTTTAAGGACAGGGACGAACAATGAGCAGTTCTTC
>TRBD1|TRBV5-1|TRBJ1-2|-
CASSSGQGTYGYTF
TGCGCCAGCAGCTCCGGACAGGGAACCTATGGCTACACCTTC
>TRBD1|TRBV5-4|TRBJ1-2|-
CASSQDRAVNYGYTF
TGTGCCAGCAGCCAAGACAGGGCGGTTAACTATGGCTACACCTTC
>-|TRBV29-1|TRBJ1-1|-
CSVGGQLHTEAFF
TGCAGCGTCGGGGGGCAGCTACACACTGAAGCTTTCTTT
>-|TRBV10-2|TRBJ1-1|-
CASTGNTEAFF
TGCGCCAGCACGGGGAACACTGAAGCTTTCTTT
>-|TRBV2|TRBJ2-5|-
CASSVLGRGSQETQYF
TGTGCCAGCAGTGTATTAGGTAGGGGATCGCAAGAGACCCAGTACTTC
>-|TRBV7-2|TRBJ1-6|-
CASSLGSSYNSPLHF
TGTGCCAGCAGCTTAGGGAGCTCCTATAATTCACCCCTCCACTTT
>TRBD1|TRBV7-9|TRBJ1-4|once
CASSLGDSVNEKLFF
TGTGCCAGCAGCTTAGGGGACAGCGTTAATGAAAAACTGTTTTTT
>-|TRBV6-5|TRBJ2-6|-
CASGPGANVLTF
TGTGCCAGCGGCCCCGGTGCCAACGTCCTGACTTTC
>-|TRBV6-4|TRBJ1-1|few
CASSDSHGTEAFF
TGTGCCAGCAGTGACTCGCACGGTACTGAAGCTTTCTTT
>-|TRBV11-2|TRBJ1-1|-
CASSLELRTEAFF
TGTGCCAGCAGCTTAGAATTGAGGACTGAAGCTTTCTTT
>-|TRBV15|TRBJ2-7|-
CATSRVQGVGYEQYF
TGTGCCACCAGCAGAGTTCAAGGGGTAGGCTACGAGCAGTACTTC
>-|TRBV7-8|TRBJ1-5|-
CASSEGVGVGQPQHF
TGTGCCAGCAGCGAGGGGGTAGGGGTTGGTCAGCCCCAGCATTTT
>-|TRBV4-2|TRBJ1-4|-
CASSQGGGWDEKLFF
TGTGCCAGCAGCCAAGGGGGAGGATGGGATGAAAAACTGTTTTTT
>-|TRBV2|TRBJ2-5|-
CASSKTTTEQETQYF
TGTGCCAGCAGCAAAACGACTACAGAACAAGAGACCCAGTACTTC
>-|TRBV27|TRBJ1-6|-
CASSQYLDGLPPLHF
TGTGCCAGCAGCCAATACCTGGACGGATTGCCACCCCTCCACTTT
>-|TRBV2|TRBJ1-5|-
CASSKDSSQGQPQHF
TGTGCCAGCAGTAAGGACAGCTCCCAGGGACAGCCCCAGCATTTT
>-|TRBV5-1|TRBJ2-3|-
CASSLGVGITDTQYF
TGCGCCAGCAGCTTGGGCGTAGGCATAACAGATACGCAGTATTTT
>TRBD2|TRBV10-2|TRBJ2-1|-
CASRLPGLAGSYNEQFF
TGCGCCAGCAGACTCCCGGGACTAGCGGGGTCTTACAATGAGCAGTTCTTC
>-|TRBV15|TRBJ2-2|-
CATSDRQGTGELFF
TGTGCCACCAGCGACCGGCAGGGGACCGGGGAGCTGTTTTTT